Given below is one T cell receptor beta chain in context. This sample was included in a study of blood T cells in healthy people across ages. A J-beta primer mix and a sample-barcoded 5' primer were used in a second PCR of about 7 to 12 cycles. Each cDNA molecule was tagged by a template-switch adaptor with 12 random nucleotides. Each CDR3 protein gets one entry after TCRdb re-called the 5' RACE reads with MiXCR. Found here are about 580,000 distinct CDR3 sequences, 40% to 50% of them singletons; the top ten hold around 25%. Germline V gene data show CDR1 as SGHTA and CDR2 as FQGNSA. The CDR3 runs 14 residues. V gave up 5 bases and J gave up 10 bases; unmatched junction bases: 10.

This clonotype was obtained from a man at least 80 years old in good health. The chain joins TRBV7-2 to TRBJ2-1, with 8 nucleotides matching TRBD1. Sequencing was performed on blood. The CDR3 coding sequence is TGTGCCAGCAGCCCCAGGGGGCTGATTCGCGAGCAGTTCTTC. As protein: CASSPRGLIREQFF.